This T cell receptor (beta chain) emerged from a study of blood T cell repertoires in COVID-19. As for the study in general: The United States, Italy and Spain were the sources of the acute and convalescent COVID-19 samples. The analysed material was cDNA or gDNA that came from T cells, B-cell-depleted T cells, or PBMCs.

In the original workflow: Amplifying reference gene primers gave estimates of nucleated cell counts. TCRdb keeps only in-frame clones here, not all; method: immunoSEQ multiplex PCR. V and J calls and clone size are those listed in that table; D and trimming were worked out from the DNA. The data show approximately 150,000 clones, approximately 88% seen once. The CDR3 is made up of 16 amino acids. Germline CDR1 SGHRS, CDR2 YFSETQ. Deletions cut 0 bases from V and 0 bases from J, with 9 bases between. V is TRBV5-1 and J is TRBJ2-2; D may be TRBD1 (6 bases). The TCR originated in a man between 60 and 75 years old with acute or convalescent COVID-19. The specimen was peripheral blood. This CDR3 reads CASSLEGDANTGELFF. The DNA of the CDR3 is TGCGCCAGCAGCTTGGAGGGGGACGCGAACACCGGGGAGCTGTTTTTT.